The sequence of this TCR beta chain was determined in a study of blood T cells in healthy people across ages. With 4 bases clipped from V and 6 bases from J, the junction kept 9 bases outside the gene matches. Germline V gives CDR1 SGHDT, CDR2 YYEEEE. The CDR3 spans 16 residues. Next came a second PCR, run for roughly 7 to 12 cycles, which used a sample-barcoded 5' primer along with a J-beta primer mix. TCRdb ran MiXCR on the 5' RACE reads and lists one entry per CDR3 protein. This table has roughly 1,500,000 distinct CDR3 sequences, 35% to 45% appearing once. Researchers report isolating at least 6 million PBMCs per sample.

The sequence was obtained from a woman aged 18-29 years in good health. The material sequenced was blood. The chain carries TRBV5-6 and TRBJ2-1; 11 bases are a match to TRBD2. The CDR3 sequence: CASSAGLAVTINEQFF. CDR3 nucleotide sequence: TGTGCCAGCAGCGCGGGACTAGCGGTTACTATCAATGAGCAGTTCTTC.